These T cell receptor beta chains were read from a single sample in a study of blood T cell repertoires in COVID-19. Only in-frame clones appear in the TCRdb table, and some are missing; sequencing was by immunoSEQ multiplex PCR. The data hold about 230,000 clones, with roughly 84% observed a single time. The material sequenced was peripheral blood. Receptors were obtained from a woman older than 75 with active or convalescent COVID-19. CDR3s include the opening cysteine and the closing phenylalanine or tryptophan. Each record gives: V gene, J gene, D gene, CDR3 DNA, CDR3 protein. The D gene is left open where the match is weak.

>TRBV11-3|TRBJ1-1|.
TGTGCCAGCAGCCAGGGAGGGCGGAATGAAGCTTTCTTT
CASSQGGRNEAFF
>TRBV30|TRBJ2-5|.
TGTGCCTGGACTCTCGGAGAGACCCAGTACTTC
CAWTLGETQYF
>TRBV6-5|TRBJ2-7|.
TGTGCCAGCAGTACGCGTACTTCCTACGAGCAGTACTTC
CASSTRTSYEQYF
>TRBV5-4|TRBJ2-3|TRBD2
TGTGCCAGCAGCCCTAGCGGGATCAGCACAGATACGCAGTATTTT
CASSPSGISTDTQYF
>TRBV9|TRBJ2-7|TRBD2
TGTGCCAGCAGCGGACCGGGGGACCCAGGGACTAGCGGGAAGAAAAACGAGCAGTACTTC
CASSGPGDPGTSGKKNEQYF
>TRBV2|TRBJ2-1|.
TGTGCCAGCACCCTGGGAGGGACACAGGGCTACAATGAGCAGTTCTTC
CASTLGGTQGYNEQFF
>TRBV7-2|TRBJ1-1|TRBD1
TGTGCCAGCAGCTTGAAGACAGGGGGGGACACTGAAGCTTTCTTT
CASSLKTGGDTEAFF
>TRBV18|TRBJ1-1|.
TGTGCCAGCTCACCTCCGGGGGGGACTGAAGCTTTCTTT
CASSPPGGTEAFF
>TRBV28|TRBJ2-5|.
TGTGCCAGCAGTTTATTTAGTGGTGCGGGGAGCCGGGAGACCCAGTACTTC
CASSLFSGAGSRETQYF
>TRBV9|TRBJ2-5|TRBD2
TGTGCCAGCAGCACGGGACTAGCGGGGATTCAAGAGACCCAGTACTTC
CASSTGLAGIQETQYF
>TRBV5-5|TRBJ2-5|.
TGTGCCAGCAGCTCCAGGGGAGAGACCCAGTACTTC
CASSSRGETQYF
>TRBV12-3/TRBV12-4|TRBJ2-7|TRBD1
TGTGCCAGCAGACTACAAGGGGGCGTCGAGCAGTACTTC
CASRLQGGVEQYF
>TRBV5-1|TRBJ2-7|TRBD2
TGCGCCAGCAGCAACCCTAGCGGGGGGTTGATCGAGCAGTACTTC
CASSNPSGGLIEQYF
>TRBV6-5|TRBJ1-2|TRBD1
TGTGCCAGCAGACCGGGACAGGGCTATGGCTACACCTTC
CASRPGQGYGYTF
>TRBV3-1/TRBV3-2|TRBJ2-3|TRBD2
TGTGCCAGCAGCCCGGGGGGGGGACTAGCGGGAGCAGATACGCAGTATTTT
CASSPGGGLAGADTQYF